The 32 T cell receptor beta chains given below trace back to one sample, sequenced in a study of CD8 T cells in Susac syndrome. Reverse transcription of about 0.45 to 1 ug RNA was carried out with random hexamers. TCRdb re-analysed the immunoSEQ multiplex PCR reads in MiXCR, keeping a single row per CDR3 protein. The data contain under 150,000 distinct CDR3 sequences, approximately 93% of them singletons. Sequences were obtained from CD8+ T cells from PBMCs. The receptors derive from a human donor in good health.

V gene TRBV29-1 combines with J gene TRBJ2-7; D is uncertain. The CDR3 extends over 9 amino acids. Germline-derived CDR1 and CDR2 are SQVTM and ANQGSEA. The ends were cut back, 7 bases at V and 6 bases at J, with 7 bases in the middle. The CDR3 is CSGGVEQYF. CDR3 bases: TGCAGCGGTGGGGTCGAGCAGTACTTC.

The CDR3 protein is CAWSKAAGELFF. The CDR3 DNA reads as TGTGCCTGGAGTAAGGCGGCCGGGGAGCTGTTTTTT. This chain links TRBV30 with TRBJ2-2; no clear D gene. There are 12 residues in the CDR3. Germline V gives CDR1 GTSNPN, CDR2 SVGIG (reference sequence). V was clipped by 2 bases and J by 6 bases, with 7 bases between them. Together with reference TRBV30 and TRBJ2-2, the CDR3 gives the full variable domain: SQTIHQWPATLVQPVGSPLSLECTVEGTSNPNLYWYRQAAGRGLQLLFYSVGIGQISSEVPQNLSASRPQDRQFILSSKKLLLSDSGFYLCAWSKAAGELFFGEGSRLTVL.

The DNA of the CDR3 is TGTGCCGTCCGGGACCCCCCCTACAATGAGCAGTTCTTC. This encodes CAVRDPPYNEQFF. This sequence joins TRBV7-9 and TRBJ2-1; tentatively, D is TRBD1 or TRBD2 (5 bases each). Per germline, CDR1 SEHNR and CDR2 FQNEAQ (reference sequence). Trimming cost V 11 bases and J 2 bases, with 13 bases left between them. The CDR3 contains 13 residues.

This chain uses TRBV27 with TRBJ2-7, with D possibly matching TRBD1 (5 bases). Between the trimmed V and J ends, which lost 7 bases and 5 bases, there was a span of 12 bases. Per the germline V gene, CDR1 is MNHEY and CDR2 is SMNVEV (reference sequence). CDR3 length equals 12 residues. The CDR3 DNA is TGTGCCAGCATGGCAGGGATAGACGAGCAGTACTTC. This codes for CASMAGIDEQYF.

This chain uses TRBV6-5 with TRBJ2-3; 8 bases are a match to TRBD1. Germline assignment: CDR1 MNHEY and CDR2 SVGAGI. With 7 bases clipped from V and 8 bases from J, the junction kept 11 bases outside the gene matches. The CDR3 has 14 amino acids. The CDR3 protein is CASNPAGGSGTQYF. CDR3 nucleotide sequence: TGTGCCAGCAACCCGGCAGGGGGCTCTGGTACGCAGTATTTT.

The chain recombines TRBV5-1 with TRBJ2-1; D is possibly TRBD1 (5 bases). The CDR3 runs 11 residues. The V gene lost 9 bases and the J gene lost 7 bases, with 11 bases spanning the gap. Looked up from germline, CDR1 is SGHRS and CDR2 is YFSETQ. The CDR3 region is CAIQAGNEQFF. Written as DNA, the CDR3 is TGCGCCATCCAAGCAGGGAATGAGCAGTTCTTC. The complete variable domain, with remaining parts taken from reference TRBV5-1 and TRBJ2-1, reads KAGVTQTPRYLIKTRGQQVTLSCSPISGHRSVSWYQQTPGQGLQFLFEYFSETQRNKGNFPGRFSGRQFSNSRSEMNVSTLELGDSALYLCAIQAGNEQFFGPGTRLTVL.

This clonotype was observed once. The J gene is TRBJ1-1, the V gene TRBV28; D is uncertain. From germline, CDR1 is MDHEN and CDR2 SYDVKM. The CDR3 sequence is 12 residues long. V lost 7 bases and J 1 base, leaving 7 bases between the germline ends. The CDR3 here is CASTDPNTEAFF. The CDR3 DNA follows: TGTGCCAGCACAGACCCGAACACTGAAGCTTTCTTT.

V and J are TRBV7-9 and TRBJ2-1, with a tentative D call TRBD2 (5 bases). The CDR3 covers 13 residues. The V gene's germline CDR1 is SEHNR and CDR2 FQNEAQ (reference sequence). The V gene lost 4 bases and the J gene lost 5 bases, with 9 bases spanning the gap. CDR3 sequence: CASSSGFNNEQFF. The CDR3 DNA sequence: TGTGCCAGCAGCTCGGGATTTAACAATGAGCAGTTCTTC.

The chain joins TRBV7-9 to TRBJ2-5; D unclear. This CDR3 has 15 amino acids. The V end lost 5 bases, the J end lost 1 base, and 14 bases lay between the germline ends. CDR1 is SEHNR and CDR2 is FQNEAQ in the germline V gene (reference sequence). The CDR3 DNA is TGTGCCAGCAGCCACTCGGTAGCTCTCCAAGAGACCCAGTACTTC. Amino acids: CASSHSVALQETQYF.

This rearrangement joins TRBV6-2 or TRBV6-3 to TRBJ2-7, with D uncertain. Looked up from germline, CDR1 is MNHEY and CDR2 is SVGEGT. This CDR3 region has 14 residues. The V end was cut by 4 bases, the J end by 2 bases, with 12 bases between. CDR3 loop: CASSFKGGTYEQYF. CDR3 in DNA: TGTGCCAGCAGTTTCAAAGGCGGAACCTACGAGCAGTACTTC.

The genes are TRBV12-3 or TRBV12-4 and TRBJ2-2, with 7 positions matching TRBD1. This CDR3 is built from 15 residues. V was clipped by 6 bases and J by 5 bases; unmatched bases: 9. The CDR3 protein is CASRTWDRTTGELFF. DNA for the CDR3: TGTGCCAGCAGAACCTGGGACAGAACGACCGGGGAGCTGTTTTTT.

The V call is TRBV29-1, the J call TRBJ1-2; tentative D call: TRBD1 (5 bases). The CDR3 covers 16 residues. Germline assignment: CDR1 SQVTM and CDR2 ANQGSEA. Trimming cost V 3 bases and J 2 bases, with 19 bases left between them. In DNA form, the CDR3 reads TGCAGCGTTGACCGAAGTATAGCCAAGGGGAACTATGGCTACACCTTC. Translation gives CSVDRSIAKGNYGYTF.

CDR3 nucleotides: TGTGCCAGCATAGAGGGAGATACGCAGTATTTT. Translation gives CASIEGDTQYF. The V and J genes are TRBV25-1 and TRBJ2-3, with TRBD2 as a possible D gene (5 bases). Germline V gene sequence: CDR1 MGHDK, CDR2 SYGVNS. V lost 7 bases, J lost 5 bases, and 7 bases lay in between. This CDR3 has 11 residues.

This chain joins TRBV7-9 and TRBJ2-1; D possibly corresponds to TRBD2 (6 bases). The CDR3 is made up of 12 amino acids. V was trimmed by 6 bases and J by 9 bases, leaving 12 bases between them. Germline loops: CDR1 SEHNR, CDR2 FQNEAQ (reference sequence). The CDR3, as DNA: TGTGCCAGCAGGGATGCGGGGATTGAGCAGTTCTTC. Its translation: CASRDAGIEQFF.

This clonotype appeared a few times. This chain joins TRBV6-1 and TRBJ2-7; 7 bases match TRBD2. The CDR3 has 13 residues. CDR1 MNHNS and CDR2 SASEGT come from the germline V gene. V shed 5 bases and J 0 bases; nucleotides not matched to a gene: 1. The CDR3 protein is CASSWGGSYEQYF. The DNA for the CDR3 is TGTGCCAGCAGTTGGGGGGGCTCCTACGAGCAGTACTTC.

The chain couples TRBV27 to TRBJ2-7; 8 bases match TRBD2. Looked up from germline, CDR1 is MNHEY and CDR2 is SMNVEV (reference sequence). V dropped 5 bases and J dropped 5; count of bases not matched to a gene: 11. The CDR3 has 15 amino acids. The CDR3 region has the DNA TGTGCCAGCAGTCTCCAGCGGGAGAGGTTGGACGAGCAGTACTTC. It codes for CASSLQRERLDEQYF.

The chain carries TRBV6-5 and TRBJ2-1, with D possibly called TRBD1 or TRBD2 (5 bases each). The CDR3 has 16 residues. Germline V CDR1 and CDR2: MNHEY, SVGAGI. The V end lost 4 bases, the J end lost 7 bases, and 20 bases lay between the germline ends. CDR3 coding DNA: TGTGCCAGCAGTTTGAACTCACCCGGGGCCCTTAATGAGCAGTTCTTC. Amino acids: CASSLNSPGALNEQFF.

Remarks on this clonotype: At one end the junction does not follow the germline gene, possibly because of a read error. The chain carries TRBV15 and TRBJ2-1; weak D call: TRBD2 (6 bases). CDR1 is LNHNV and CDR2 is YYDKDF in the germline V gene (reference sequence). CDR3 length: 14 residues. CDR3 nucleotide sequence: TGTGCCACCAGAAGAGGCGGGGTCGCCAATGAGCAGTTCTTC. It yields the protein CATRRGGVANEQFF.

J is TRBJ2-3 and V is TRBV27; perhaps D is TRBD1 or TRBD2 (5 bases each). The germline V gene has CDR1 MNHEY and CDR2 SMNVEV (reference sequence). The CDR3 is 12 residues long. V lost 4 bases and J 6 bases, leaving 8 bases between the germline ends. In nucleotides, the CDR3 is TGTGCCAGCAGTTCCAGGGAGGATACGCAGTATTTT. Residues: CASSSREDTQYF.

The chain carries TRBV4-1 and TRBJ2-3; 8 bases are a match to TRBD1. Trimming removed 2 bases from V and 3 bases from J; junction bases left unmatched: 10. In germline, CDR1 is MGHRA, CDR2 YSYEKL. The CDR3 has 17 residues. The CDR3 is CASSQRSQGASTDTQYF. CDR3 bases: TGCGCCAGCAGCCAACGGAGTCAGGGGGCCTCAACAGATACGCAGTATTTT.

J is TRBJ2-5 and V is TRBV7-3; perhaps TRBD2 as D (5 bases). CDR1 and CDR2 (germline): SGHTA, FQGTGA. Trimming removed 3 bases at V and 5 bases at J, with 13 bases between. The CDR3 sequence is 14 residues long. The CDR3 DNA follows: TGTGCCAGCAGCTTCGTTGAGGGCCGGGAGACCCAGTACTTC. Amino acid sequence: CASSFVEGRETQYF.

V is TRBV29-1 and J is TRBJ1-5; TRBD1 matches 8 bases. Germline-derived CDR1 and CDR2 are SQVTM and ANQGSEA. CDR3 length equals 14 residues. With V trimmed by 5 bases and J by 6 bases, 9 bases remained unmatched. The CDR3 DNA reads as TGCAGCGTTTCCCAGGACAGGGTCGGTCAGCCCCAGCATTTT. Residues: CSVSQDRVGQPQHF.

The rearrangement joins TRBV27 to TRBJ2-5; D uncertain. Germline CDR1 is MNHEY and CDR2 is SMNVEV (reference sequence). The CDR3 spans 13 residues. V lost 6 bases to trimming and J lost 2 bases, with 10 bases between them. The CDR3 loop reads CASRGGEQETQYF. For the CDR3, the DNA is TGTGCCAGCAGAGGTGGAGAACAAGAGACCCAGTACTTC.

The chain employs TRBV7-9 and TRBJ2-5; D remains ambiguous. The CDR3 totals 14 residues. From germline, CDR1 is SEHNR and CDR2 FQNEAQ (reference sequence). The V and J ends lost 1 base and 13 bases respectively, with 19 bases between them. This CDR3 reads CASSLVLLTQPTYF. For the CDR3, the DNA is TGTGCCAGCAGCTTAGTTCTCCTTACACAGCCTACGTACTTC.

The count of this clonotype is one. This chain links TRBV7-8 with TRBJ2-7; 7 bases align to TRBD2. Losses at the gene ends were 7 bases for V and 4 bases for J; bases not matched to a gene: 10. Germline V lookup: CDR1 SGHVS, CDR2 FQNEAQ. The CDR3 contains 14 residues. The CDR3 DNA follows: TGTGCCAGCAAAGAAGCGGGAAAGGGGTACGAGCAGTACTTC. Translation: CASKEAGKGYEQYF.

In DNA, the CDR3 is TGCAGTGCAGGACAGGGGCTTCTTGGCGGGAGGGCCGACGAGCAGTACTTC. Residues: CSAGQGLLGGRADEQYF. This rearrangement joins TRBV20-1 to TRBJ2-7; tentatively, D is TRBD1 or TRBD2 (9 bases each). The ends were cut back, 6 bases at V and 5 bases at J, with 29 bases in the middle. This CDR3 contains 17 residues. Germline values: CDR1 DFQATT, CDR2 SNEGSKA (reference sequence).

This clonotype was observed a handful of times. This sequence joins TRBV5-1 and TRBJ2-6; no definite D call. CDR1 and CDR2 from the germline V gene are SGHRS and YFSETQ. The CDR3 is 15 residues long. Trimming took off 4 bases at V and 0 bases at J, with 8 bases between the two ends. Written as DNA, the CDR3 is TGCGCCAGCAGCCAGGATTTCTCTGGGGCCAACGTCCTGACTTTC. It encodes CASSQDFSGANVLTF. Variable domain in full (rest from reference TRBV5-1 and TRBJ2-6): KAGVTQTPRYLIKTRGQQVTLSCSPISGHRSVSWYQQTPGQGLQFLFEYFSETQRNKGNFPGRFSGRQFSNSRSEMNVSTLELGDSALYLCASSQDFSGANVLTFGAGSRLTVL.

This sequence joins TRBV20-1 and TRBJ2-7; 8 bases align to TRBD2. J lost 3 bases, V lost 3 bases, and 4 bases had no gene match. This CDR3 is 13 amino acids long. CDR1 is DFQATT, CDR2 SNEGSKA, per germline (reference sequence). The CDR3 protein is CSARGLDYYEQYF. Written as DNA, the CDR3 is TGCAGTGCTAGGGGACTAGATTACTACGAGCAGTACTTC.

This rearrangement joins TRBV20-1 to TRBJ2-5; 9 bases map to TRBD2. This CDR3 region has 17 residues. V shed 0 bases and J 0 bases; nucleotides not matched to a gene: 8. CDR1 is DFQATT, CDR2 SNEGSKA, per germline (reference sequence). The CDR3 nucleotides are TGCAGTGCTAGAGATTGGTTGACTAGCGGAAACCAAGAGACCCAGTACTTC. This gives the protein CSARDWLTSGNQETQYF.

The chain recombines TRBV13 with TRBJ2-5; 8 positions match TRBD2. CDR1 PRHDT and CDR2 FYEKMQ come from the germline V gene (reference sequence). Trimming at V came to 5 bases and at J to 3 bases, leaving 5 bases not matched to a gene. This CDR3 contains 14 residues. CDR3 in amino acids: CASSTLAGKETQYF. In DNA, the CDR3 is TGTGCCAGCAGCACCTTAGCGGGAAAAGAGACCCAGTACTTC.

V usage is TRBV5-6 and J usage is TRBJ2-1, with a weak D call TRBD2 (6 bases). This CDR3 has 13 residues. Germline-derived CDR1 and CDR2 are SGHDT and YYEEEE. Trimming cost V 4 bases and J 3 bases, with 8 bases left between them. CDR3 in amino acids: CASSPGGYNEQFF. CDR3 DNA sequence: TGTGCCAGCAGCCCCGGGGGCTACAATGAGCAGTTCTTC.

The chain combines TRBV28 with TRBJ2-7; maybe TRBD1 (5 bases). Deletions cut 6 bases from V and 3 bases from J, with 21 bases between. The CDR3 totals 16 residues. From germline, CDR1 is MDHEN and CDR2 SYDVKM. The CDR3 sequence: CASSFKPISGYYEQYF. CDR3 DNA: TGTGCCAGCAGCTTTAAGCCTATTTCAGGGTACTACGAGCAGTACTTC.